The rows below give T cell receptor beta chains drawn from one sample of a study of blood T cell repertoires in COVID-19. Sequenced by immunoSEQ multiplex PCR; TCRdb stores in-frame clones only, minus some. In the table there are roughly 71,000 clones, less than 90% of which are singletons. The sequenced material came from peripheral blood. These receptors were collected from a woman of 80 years or more with acute or convalescent COVID-19. Both conserved end residues are part of each CDR3. Fields, in order: CDR3 DNA, CDR3 protein, J gene, D gene, clone size, V gene. A D gene is named only where the DNA matches it firmly. Clone size is not always given. Where it is, it says once, few, many or a class for expanded clones.

CDR3 DNA: TGTGCCAGCAGCCGGGCAGGGGACGGGCAATCCTATGGCTACACCTTC; CDR3 protein: CASSRAGDGQSYGYTF; J gene: TRBJ1-2; D gene: NA; clone size: NA; V gene: TRBV5-4
CDR3 DNA: TGCAGCGTCCAACTTGCGGGAGAGCAGTACTTC; CDR3 protein: CSVQLAGEQYF; J gene: TRBJ2-7; D gene: NA; clone size: NA; V gene: TRBV29-1
CDR3 DNA: TGTGCCAGCAGCTTAGTCGGGGTCACCGGGGAGCTGTTTTTT; CDR3 protein: CASSLVGVTGELFF; J gene: TRBJ2-2; D gene: NA; clone size: NA; V gene: TRBV11-2
CDR3 DNA: TGCGCCAGCAGCCCAGGTAGTTCCACCGGGGAGCTGTTTTTT; CDR3 protein: CASSPGSSTGELFF; J gene: TRBJ2-2; D gene: NA; clone size: once; V gene: TRBV5-1
CDR3 DNA: TGTGCCAGCAGCGCCCGGGAACAGATGAACACTGAAGCTTTCTTT; CDR3 protein: CASSAREQMNTEAFF; J gene: TRBJ1-1; D gene: NA; clone size: NA; V gene: TRBV5-4
CDR3 DNA: TGTGCCACCCGACTAGCGGGGTCAGATACGCAGTATTTT; CDR3 protein: CATRLAGSDTQYF; J gene: TRBJ2-3; D gene: TRBD2; clone size: NA; V gene: TRBV2
CDR3 DNA: TGCGCCAGCAGCTGGGGAGGTAGCGGGTTAATCGGGGAGCTGTTTTTT; CDR3 protein: CASSWGGSGLIGELFF; J gene: TRBJ2-2; D gene: TRBD2; clone size: once; V gene: TRBV5-1
CDR3 DNA: TGTGCCAGCAGCGTAGAGGCAGGGGGTCTCCTCTTT; CDR3 protein: CASSVEAGGLLF; J gene: TRBJ1-1; D gene: TRBD1; clone size: NA; V gene: TRBV9
CDR3 DNA: TGTGCCAGCAGTTCCTGGGGGGAATCTGTCACAGATACGCAGTATTTT; CDR3 protein: CASSSWGESVTDTQYF; J gene: TRBJ2-3; D gene: NA; clone size: NA; V gene: TRBV6-2/TRBV6-3
CDR3 DNA: TGTGCCAGCAGCCAAGAGGTCGGGGAGCAGTTCTTC; CDR3 protein: CASSQEVGEQFF; J gene: TRBJ2-1; D gene: NA; clone size: NA; V gene: TRBV3-1/TRBV3-2
CDR3 DNA: TGTGCCACCAGCAGGGTGGCGGGGTTTGGAGAGACCCAGTACTTC; CDR3 protein: CATSRVAGFGETQYF; J gene: TRBJ2-5; D gene: NA; clone size: NA; V gene: TRBV15